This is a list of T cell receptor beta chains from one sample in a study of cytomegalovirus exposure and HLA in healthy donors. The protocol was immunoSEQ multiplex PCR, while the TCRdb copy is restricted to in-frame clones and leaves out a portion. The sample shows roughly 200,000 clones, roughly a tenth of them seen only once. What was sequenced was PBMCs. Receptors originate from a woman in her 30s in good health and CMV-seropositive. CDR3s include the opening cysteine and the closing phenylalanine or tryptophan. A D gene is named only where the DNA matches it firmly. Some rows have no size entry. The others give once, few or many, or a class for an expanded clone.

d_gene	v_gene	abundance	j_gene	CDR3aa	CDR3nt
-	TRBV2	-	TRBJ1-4	CAMTRGRSEKLFF	TGTGCGATGACGAGGGGGAGAAGTGAAAAACTGTTTTTT
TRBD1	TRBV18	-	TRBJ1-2	CASSGRDRVFF	TGTGCCAGCTCGGGACGGGACAGGGTATTCTTC
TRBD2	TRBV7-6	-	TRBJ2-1	CASSLTSGEEFF	TGTGCCAGCAGCCTGACTAGCGGTGAGGAGTTCTTC
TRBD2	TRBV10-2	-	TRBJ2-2	CASPGNSGRDTGELFF	TGCGCCAGCCCAGGAAATAGCGGGAGGGACACCGGGGAGCTGTTTTTT
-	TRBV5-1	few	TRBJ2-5	CASSPTHRDGETQYF	TGCGCCAGCAGTCCTACCCACAGGGATGGGGAGACCCAGTACTTC
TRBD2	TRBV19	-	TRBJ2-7	CASSYSGISYEQYF	TGTGCCAGTAGTTATAGCGGGATCTCCTACGAGCAGTACTTC
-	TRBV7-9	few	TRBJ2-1	CASSPTTSVSGNEQFF	TGTGCCAGCAGCCCCACTACCTCTGTTAGCGGCAATGAGCAGTTCTTC
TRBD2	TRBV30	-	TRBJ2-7	CAWNRLAGPYEQYF	TGTGCCTGGAATAGACTAGCGGGGCCCTACGAGCAGTACTTC
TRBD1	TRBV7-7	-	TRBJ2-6	CASSPGGGANVLTF	TGTGCCAGCAGCCCAGGGGGAGGGGCCAACGTCCTGACTTTC
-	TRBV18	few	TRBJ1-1	CASSDQRWNTEAFF	TGTGCCAGCTCAGATCAACGGTGGAACACTGAAGCTTTCTTT
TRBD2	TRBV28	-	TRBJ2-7	CASRLAEVSYEQYF	TGTGCCAGCAGACTAGCGGAGGTCTCCTACGAGCAGTACTTC
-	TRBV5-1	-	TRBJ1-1	CASSLGQRNTEAFF	TGCGCCAGCAGCTTGGGGCAGCGGAACACTGAAGCTTTCTTT
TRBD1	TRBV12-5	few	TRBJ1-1	CASGLVTGTGDTEAFF	TGTGCTAGTGGTTTGGTAACCGGGACAGGGGACACTGAAGCTTTCTTT
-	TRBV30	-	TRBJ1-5	CAWSVYPRQPQHF	TGTGCCTGGAGTGTATACCCGCGACAGCCCCAGCATTTT
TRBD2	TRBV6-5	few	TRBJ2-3	CASNPSGVVADTQYF	TGTGCCAGCAACCCCAGCGGGGTGGTTGCAGATACGCAGTATTTT
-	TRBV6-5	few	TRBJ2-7	CASSYGGSGYEQYF	TGTGCCAGCAGTTACGGAGGGTCCGGCTACGAGCAGTACTTC
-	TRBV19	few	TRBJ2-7	CASSIPGVNSYEQYF	TGTGCCAGTAGTATTCCGGGGGTGAATTCCTACGAGCAGTACTTC
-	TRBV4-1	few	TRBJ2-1	CASSQADNEQFF	TGCGCCAGCAGCCAAGCGGACAATGAGCAGTTCTTC
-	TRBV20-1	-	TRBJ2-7	CSAKDYYEQHF	TGCAGTGCTAAGGACTACTACGAGCAGCACTTC
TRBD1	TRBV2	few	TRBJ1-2	CASSLTGVYGYTF	TGTGCCAGCAGCCTTACAGGGGTGTATGGCTACACCTTC
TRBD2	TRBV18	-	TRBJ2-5	CASSSGGGETQYF	TGTGCCAGCTCCAGCGGGGGTGGAGAGACCCAGTACTTC
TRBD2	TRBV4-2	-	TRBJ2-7	CASRGTSSYEQYF	TGTGCCAGCAGGGGGACTAGCTCCTACGAGCAGTACTTC
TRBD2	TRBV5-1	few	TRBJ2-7	CASSLSLTSGGEQYF	TGCGCCAGCAGCTTGTCCCTGACTAGCGGGGGCGAGCAGTACTTC
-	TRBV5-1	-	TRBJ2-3	CASSTGTQTDTQYF	TGCGCCAGCAGTACGGGAACCCAGACAGATACGCAGTATTTT
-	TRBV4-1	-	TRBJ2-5	CASSTGGQETQYF	TGCGCCAGCAGCACTGGGGGGCAAGAGACCCAGTACTTC
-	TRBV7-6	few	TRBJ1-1	CASSLPMSEAFF	TGTGCCAGCAGCTTACCCATGAGTGAAGCTTTCTTT
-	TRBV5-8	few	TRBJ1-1	CASSLQGRHTEAFF	TGTGCCAGCAGCTTGCAGGGTAGACACACTGAAGCTTTCTTT
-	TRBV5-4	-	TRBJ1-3	CASSLAGGRGNTIYF	TGTGCCAGCAGCTTGGCCGGGGGAAGGGGAAACACCATATATTTT
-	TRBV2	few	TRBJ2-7	CASSELSHEQYF	TGTGCCAGCAGTGAACTCTCCCACGAGCAGTACTTC
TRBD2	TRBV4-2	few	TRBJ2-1	CASSQGSGTSGRYEQFF	TGTGCCAGCAGCCAAGGAAGTGGGACTAGCGGGAGGTATGAGCAGTTCTTC
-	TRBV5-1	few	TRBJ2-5	CASSPPGAAGPFQETQYF	TGCGCCAGCAGCCCACCGGGAGCGGCGGGCCCCTTCCAAGAGACCCAGTACTTC
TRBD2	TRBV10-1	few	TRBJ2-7	CASSDSGAGTYEQYF	TGCGCCAGCAGTGACTCGGGAGCGGGAACCTACGAGCAGTACTTC
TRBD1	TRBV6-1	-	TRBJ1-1	CASIPPGGNTEAFF	TGTGCCAGCATTCCACCAGGGGGGAACACTGAAGCTTTCTTT
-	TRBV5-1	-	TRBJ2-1	CASSLEPESSYNEQFF	TGCGCCAGCAGCTTGGAACCGGAGAGCTCCTACAATGAGCAGTTCTTC
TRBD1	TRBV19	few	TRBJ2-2	CASSNEGQGNTGELFF	TGTGCCAGTAGTAACGAGGGACAGGGTAACACCGGGGAGCTGTTTTTT
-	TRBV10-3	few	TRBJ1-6	CAIQGLINSPLHF	TGTGCCATCCAGGGACTTATCAATTCACCCCTCCACTTT
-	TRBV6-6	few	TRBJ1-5	CASRRQEDQPQHF	TGTGCCAGCAGACGACAGGAAGATCAGCCCCAGCATTTT
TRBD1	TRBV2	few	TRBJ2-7	CASSGGTVYEQYF	TGTGCCAGCAGTGGGGGGACAGTATACGAGCAGTACTTC
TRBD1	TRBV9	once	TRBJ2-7	CASSVGTGFSYEQYF	TGTGCCAGCAGCGTTGGGACAGGCTTCTCCTACGAGCAGTACTTC
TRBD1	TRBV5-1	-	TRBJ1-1	CASSLSTGDTTEAFF	TGCGCCAGCAGCTTGTCCACAGGGGACACCACTGAAGCTTTCTTT
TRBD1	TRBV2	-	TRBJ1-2	CASSGQGGMDGYTF	TGTGCCAGCAGCGGACAGGGAGGAATGGATGGCTACACCTTC
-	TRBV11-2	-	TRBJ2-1	CASSPYSGINEQFF	TGTGCCAGCAGCCCCTATAGCGGTATCAATGAGCAGTTCTTC
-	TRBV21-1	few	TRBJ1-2	CASSNRGTGAWRGYTF	TGTGCCAGCAGCAACCGAGGGACAGGGGCTTGGCGTGGCTACACCTTC
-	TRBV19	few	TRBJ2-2	CASSIEGALFF	TGTGCCAGTAGTATTGAGGGAGCGCTGTTTTTT
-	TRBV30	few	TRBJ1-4	CAWSRRRENEKLFF	TGTGCCTGGAGTAGGCGGAGGGAAAATGAAAAACTGTTTTTT
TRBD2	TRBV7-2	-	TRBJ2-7	CASTPLKTGGEQYF	TGTGCCAGCACCCCACTAAAAACGGGAGGAGAGCAGTACTTC
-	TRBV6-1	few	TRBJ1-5	CASSEGGVRQPQHF	TGTGCCAGCAGTGAAGGCGGGGTGCGTCAGCCCCAGCATTTT
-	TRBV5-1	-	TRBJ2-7	CASSLGGRYEQYF	TGCGCCAGCAGCTTGGGGGGCAGGTACGAGCAGTACTTC
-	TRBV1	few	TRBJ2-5	CTSFTGNPGTQYF	TGCACCAGCTTCACCGGGAACCCAGGGACCCAGTACTTC
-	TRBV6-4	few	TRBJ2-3	CASSDSWRGYTDTQYF	TGTGCCAGCAGTGACTCTTGGAGGGGCTACACAGATACGCAGTATTTT
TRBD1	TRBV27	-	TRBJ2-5	CASSYRRTGTETQYF	TGTGCCAGCAGCTATAGAAGGACAGGGACAGAGACCCAGTACTTC
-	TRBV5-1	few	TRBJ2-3	CASTRRADTDTQYF	TGCGCCAGCACCCGCAGGGCGGACACAGATACGCAGTATTTT